The clone carrying this T cell receptor beta chain has only a few counts. Its antigen remains unknown. This record belongs to a study of post-analysis software for immune sequencing data. On the study more broadly: Disease trajectories encompassed relapsing-remitting, secondary progressive and progressive-relapsing multiple sclerosis.

Prepared libraries of TCR beta cDNA carried unique molecular identifiers. Hundreds of thousands of cDNA molecules were obtained from roughly 1 to 10 million T cells. TCRdb itself ran the PCR reads through MiXCR, one entry per CDR3 protein. The data contain around 710,000 distinct CDR3 sequences, 46% of them singletons. CDR1 is MNHEY and CDR2 is SVGAGI in the germline V gene. This CDR3 is built from 13 residues. Trimming at V came to 9 bases and at J to 1 base, leaving 2 bases not matched to a gene. Study results and limitations: Elevated frequency relative to controls characterized roughly five TRBV segments in patients, TRBV5-6, TRBV5-1 and TRBV20-1 among them. Patients with multiple sclerosis recorded significantly lower normalized Chao1 diversity than controls, the study found.

The source of this sequence is a girl under 18 with multiple sclerosis. The sequenced sample consisted of blood. This rearrangement joins TRBV6-5 to TRBJ2-3; 9 nucleotides match TRBD1. DNA of the CDR3: TGTGCCAGTCACAGGGGGCGCACAGATACGCAGTATTTT. It codes for CASHRGRTDTQYF.